The rows below give T cell receptor beta chains drawn from one sample of a study of T cell repertoires in cytomegalovirus infection. TCRdb recomputed calls from the reads with MiXCR, one row per CDR3 protein. The profile shows around 800,000 distinct CDR3 sequences, about 31% of them singletons. No antigen is known for these receptors. Source: cultured CD8+ T cells from PBMCs, taken from culture after CMV antigen stimulation. The receptors originated from a human donor in good health (CMV status not recorded). Some clones in this sample may be carry-over from other donors' samples. The CDR3 runs from the conserved cysteine through the conserved F or W. The order of the fields is V gene, D gene, clone size, J gene, CDR3 protein, CDR3 DNA. A D gene is named only where the DNA matches it firmly. Rows may omit the clone size; those that give it use once, few, many or a size class.

TRBV10-3	-	few	TRBJ2-7	CAISETHYEQYF	TGTGCCATCAGTGAGACTCACTACGAGCAGTACTTC
TRBV19	-	few	TRBJ1-1	CASSITGHANTEAFF	TGTGCCAGTAGTATCACTGGGCACGCGAACACTGAAGCTTTCTTT
TRBV6-1	TRBD1	-	TRBJ1-3	CASRKQGMNSGNTIYF	TGTGCCAGCAGAAAACAGGGGATGAACTCTGGAAACACCATATATTTT
TRBV7-9	-	-	TRBJ1-1	CASSTTGFLGDTEAFF	TGTGCCAGCAGCACCACAGGTTTCCTGGGGGACACTGAAGCTTTCTTT
TRBV27	-	-	TRBJ1-5	CASSLQAYSNQPQHF	TGTGCCAGCAGTTTACAGGCTTATAGCAATCAGCCCCAGCATTTT
TRBV6-1	TRBD2	few	TRBJ2-3	CASSNLAGSTDTQYF	TGTGCCAGCAGTAACCTAGCGGGTAGCACAGATACGCAGTATTTT
TRBV13	TRBD1	-	TRBJ2-5	CASSLEGQRVETQYF	TGTGCCAGCAGCTTAGAGGGACAGCGTGTAGAGACCCAGTACTTC
TRBV27	-	many	TRBJ2-5	CASSPRGPQETQYF	TGTGCCAGCAGTCCCAGGGGCCCTCAAGAGACCCAGTACTTC
TRBV5-6	-	-	TRBJ1-5	CASSTLIAGRNQPQHF	TGTGCCAGCAGCACCCTGATAGCGGGTCGGAATCAGCCCCAGCATTTT
TRBV4-2	TRBD2	few	TRBJ2-7	CASSPGTSGGLYEQYF	TGTGCCAGCAGCCCTGGGACTAGCGGGGGCCTTTACGAGCAGTACTTC
TRBV4-1	TRBD2	few	TRBJ2-1	CASSQTSGGFNEQFF	TGCGCCAGCAGCCAGACCAGCGGGGGTTTCAATGAGCAGTTCTTC
TRBV5-1	-	-	TRBJ2-1	CASSLKGPSWEQFF	TGCGCCAGCAGCTTGAAGGGGCCCTCCTGGGAGCAGTTCTTC
TRBV7-8	-	many	TRBJ1-1	CASSLAMGGLPEAFF	TGTGCCAGCAGCTTAGCAATGGGGGGCCTCCCTGAAGCTTTCTTT
TRBV28	TRBD1	-	TRBJ1-2	CASRRTGQAIFDYTF	TGTGCCAGCAGGAGAACCGGACAGGCGATCTTTGACTACACCTTC
TRBV9	TRBD2	-	TRBJ2-1	CASRRSGGANNEQFF	TGTGCCAGCAGACGAAGCGGGGGGGCAAACAATGAGCAGTTCTTC
TRBV6-1	TRBD1	-	TRBJ1-4	CASKETGPREKLFF	TGTGCCAGCAAGGAGACAGGGCCTCGGGAAAAACTGTTTTTT
TRBV29-1	-	-	TRBJ2-7	CSVEHEGRGSSYEQYF	TGCAGCGTTGAGCACGAAGGACGGGGGAGCTCCTACGAGCAGTACTTC
TRBV7-8	-	few	TRBJ1-4	CASSPWTATNEKLFF	TGTGCCAGCAGCCCCTGGACAGCTACTAATGAAAAACTGTTTTTT
TRBV27	TRBD1	-	TRBJ2-5	CASRLGRGLGTGTQYF	TGTGCCAGCAGACTCGGCAGGGGGCTAGGGACCGGGACCCAGTACTTC
TRBV5-1	-	-	TRBJ2-1	CASSSQRHEQFF	TGCGCCAGCAGCTCCCAGCGCCATGAGCAGTTCTTC
TRBV7-9	-	few	TRBJ1-1	CASSGTFRTENTEAFF	TGTGCCAGCAGCGGTACATTCAGGACGGAGAACACTGAAGCTTTCTTT
TRBV7-9	TRBD1	few	TRBJ2-2	CASSPLLQGIHTGELFF	TGTGCCAGCAGCCCCCTCCTACAGGGGATACACACCGGGGAGCTGTTTTTT
TRBV7-9	-	-	TRBJ1-3	CASSPQELSGNTIYF	TGTGCCAGCAGCCCCCAGGAGCTCTCTGGAAACACCATATATTTT
TRBV5-6	TRBD1	-	TRBJ2-3	CASGSSGTGSTDTQYF	TGTGCCAGCGGCTCATCCGGGACAGGAAGCACAGATACGCAGTATTTT
TRBV2	TRBD2	few	TRBJ2-1	CASSGEGPRYNEQFF	TGTGCCAGCAGTGGGGAGGGTCCCCGCTACAATGAGCAGTTCTTC
TRBV2	-	-	TRBJ1-2	CASSRDIANSNYGYTF	TGTGCCAGCAGCCGGGACATTGCAAACTCTAACTATGGCTACACCTTC
TRBV27	-	few	TRBJ1-2	CASSSGPMEGYTF	TGTGCCAGCAGTTCCGGGCCAATGGAGGGCTACACCTTC
TRBV27	-	-	TRBJ1-5	CASSPGTRDQPQHF	TGTGCCAGCAGTCCCGGGACTCGGGATCAGCCCCAGCATTTT
TRBV15	-	-	TRBJ2-1	CAVSWVNENNEQFF	TGTGCCGTAAGTTGGGTAAATGAGAACAATGAGCAGTTCTTC
TRBV7-6	-	few	TRBJ2-2	CASAEIYAGELFF	TGTGCCAGCGCAGAGATTTACGCCGGGGAGCTGTTTTTT
TRBV7-9	-	few	TRBJ2-5	CASRDGVSSQETQYF	TGTGCCAGCAGGGACGGCGTGTCTTCCCAAGAGACCCAGTACTTC
TRBV5-5	TRBD2	few	TRBJ2-1	CASSLGPGTNYEQFF	TGTGCCAGCAGCTTGGGTCCCGGGACTAATTATGAGCAGTTCTTC
TRBV6-4	-	few	TRBJ2-2	CASSDSEGLQSGELFF	TGTGCCAGCAGTGACTCAGAAGGACTCCAGTCCGGGGAGCTGTTTTTT
TRBV27	TRBD1	-	TRBJ1-2	CASKKGQFNGYTF	TGTGCCAGCAAAAAGGGACAGTTCAATGGCTACACCTTC
TRBV4-1	TRBD2	few	TRBJ2-5	CASSQDSQIAGGRETQYF	TGCGCCAGCAGCCAAGATTCCCAAATAGCGGGGGGCCGGGAGACCCAGTACTTC
TRBV7-8	TRBD1	-	TRBJ1-1	CASSERGQGTYVSRAFF	TGTGCCAGCAGCGAAAGAGGACAGGGAACGTATGTGTCGCGGGCTTTCTTT
TRBV6-1	-	-	TRBJ2-7	CANSEWVGTYEQYF	TGTGCCAACAGTGAATGGGTCGGGACCTACGAGCAGTACTTC
TRBV11-2	-	-	TRBJ2-1	CASSSNNNEQFF	TGTGCCAGCAGCTCCAACAACAATGAGCAGTTCTTC
TRBV7-6	-	few	TRBJ1-5	CASGDIRSNQPQHF	TGTGCCAGTGGGGACATCCGTAGCAATCAGCCCCAGCATTTT
TRBV6-5	TRBD2	few	TRBJ2-5	CASSYSLSGVGRETQYF	TGTGCCAGCAGTTACTCCTTAAGCGGGGTCGGGAGAGAGACCCAGTACTTC
TRBV6-6	TRBD1	-	TRBJ2-3	CASSSTGGPDTQYF	TGTGCCAGCAGTTCCACAGGGGGCCCAGATACGCAGTATTTT
TRBV7-9	-	-	TRBJ2-5	CASSQMVTVETQYF	TGTGCCAGCAGCCAGATGGTAACGGTTGAGACCCAGTACTTC
TRBV19	-	few	TRBJ2-1	CASSTESRGLRYNEQFF	TGTGCCAGTAGTACCGAAAGCAGGGGATTGAGGTACAATGAGCAGTTCTTC
TRBV12-3/TRBV12-4	-	many	TRBJ1-1	CASSLGLTGSTEAFF	TGTGCCAGCAGTTTGGGGTTAACAGGGAGCACTGAAGCTTTCTTT
TRBV7-9	-	-	TRBJ1-1	CASSSRTARVEAFF	TGTGCCAGCAGCTCACGGACAGCACGGGTTGAAGCTTTCTTT
TRBV7-9	TRBD1	-	TRBJ1-4	CASSSRGDRGNEKLFF	TGTGCCAGCAGCTCCCGCGGGGACAGGGGTAATGAAAAACTGTTTTTT
TRBV12-5	-	few	TRBJ1-3	CASGFRDGARGNTIYF	TGTGCTAGTGGTTTTCGGGACGGGGCTCGAGGAAACACCATATATTTT
TRBV3-1	-	-	TRBJ1-2	CASSQVPQAFSLDYGYTF	TGTGCCAGCAGCCAAGTACCTCAGGCATTCTCTCTGGACTATGGCTACACCTTC
TRBV24-1	-	few	TRBJ2-3	CATSEGSTDTQYF	TGTGCCACCAGTGAGGGTAGCACAGATACGCAGTATTTT
TRBV19	TRBD1	few	TRBJ1-5	CASADPRRGRHQPQHF	TGTGCCAGTGCCGATCCCCGCAGGGGGCGGCATCAGCCCCAGCATTTT
TRBV4-1	TRBD2	-	TRBJ2-1	CASSQETAGGNNEQFF	TGCGCCAGCAGCCAAGAAACAGCGGGGGGTAACAATGAGCAGTTCTTC
TRBV7-9	-	-	TRBJ1-5	CASTHGSNQPQHF	TGTGCCAGCACCCACGGGAGCAATCAGCCCCAGCATTTT
TRBV29-1	-	few	TRBJ2-1	CSDGPNNEQFF	TGCAGCGACGGCCCTAACAATGAGCAGTTCTTC
TRBV6-5	-	-	TRBJ2-6	CASSSRLRNGANVLTF	TGTGCCAGCAGCTCCCGGCTCCGCAATGGGGCCAACGTCCTGACTTTC